This T cell receptor beta chain was observed in a study of blood T cell repertoires in COVID-19. Study-level background: Collection of acute and convalescent COVID-19 samples took place in the United States, Italy and Spain.

Methods used by the authors: For nucleated cells, counts were estimated from reference gene primer amplification. Data came from immunoSEQ multiplex PCR; TCRdb stores just in-frame clones and leaves some out. V, J and clone size reflect that table, while D and trimming were determined from the DNA. The sample records approximately 74,000 clones, 65% to 85% being singletons. Germline V gene sequence: CDR1 SGHRS, CDR2 YFSETQ. The CDR3 loop spans 14 amino acids. The V end was cut by 4 bases, the J end by 2 bases, with 9 bases between. The chain has TRBV5-1 and TRBJ2-2; tentative D call: TRBD2 (6 bases). This clonotype originated in a man in his sixties with acute or convalescent COVID-19. Sequencing was carried out using peripheral blood. The CDR3, as DNA: TGCGCCAGCAGCGGGGGACTTAACACCGGGGAGCTGTTTTTT. This codes for CASSGGLNTGELFF.